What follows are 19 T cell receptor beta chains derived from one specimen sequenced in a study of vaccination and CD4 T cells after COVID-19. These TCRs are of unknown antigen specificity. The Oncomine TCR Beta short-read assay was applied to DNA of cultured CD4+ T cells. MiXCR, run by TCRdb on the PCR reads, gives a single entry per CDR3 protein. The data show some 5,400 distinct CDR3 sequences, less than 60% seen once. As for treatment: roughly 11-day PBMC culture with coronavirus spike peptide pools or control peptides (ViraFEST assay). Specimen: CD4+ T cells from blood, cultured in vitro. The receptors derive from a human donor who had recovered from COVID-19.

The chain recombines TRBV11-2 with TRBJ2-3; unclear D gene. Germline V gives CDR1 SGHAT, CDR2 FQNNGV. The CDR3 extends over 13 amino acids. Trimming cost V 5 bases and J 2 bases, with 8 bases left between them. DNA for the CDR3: TGTGCCAGCAGCGCCCGACTCACAGATACGCAGTATTTT. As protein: CASSARLTDTQYF.

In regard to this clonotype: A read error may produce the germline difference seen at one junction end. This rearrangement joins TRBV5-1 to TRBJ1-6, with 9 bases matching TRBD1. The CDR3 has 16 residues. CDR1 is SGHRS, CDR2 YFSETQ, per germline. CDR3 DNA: TGCGCCAGCAGTTTGGCAACCGGGACAGGGAATTCACCCCTCCACTTT. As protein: CASSLATGTGNSPLHF.

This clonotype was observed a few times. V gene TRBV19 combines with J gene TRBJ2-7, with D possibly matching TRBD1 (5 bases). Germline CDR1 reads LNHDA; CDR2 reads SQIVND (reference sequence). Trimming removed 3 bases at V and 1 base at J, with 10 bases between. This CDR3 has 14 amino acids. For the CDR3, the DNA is TGTGCCAGTAGTATGGGCCAGGGATCCTACGAGCAGTACTTC. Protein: CASSMGQGSYEQYF.

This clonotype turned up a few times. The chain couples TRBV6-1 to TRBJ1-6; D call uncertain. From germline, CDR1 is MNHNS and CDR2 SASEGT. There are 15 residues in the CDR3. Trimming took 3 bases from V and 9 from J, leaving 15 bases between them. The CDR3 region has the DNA TGTGCCAGCAGTGACAGCGGACTCCTAGGTTCACCCCTCCACTTT. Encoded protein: CASSDSGLLGSPLHF.

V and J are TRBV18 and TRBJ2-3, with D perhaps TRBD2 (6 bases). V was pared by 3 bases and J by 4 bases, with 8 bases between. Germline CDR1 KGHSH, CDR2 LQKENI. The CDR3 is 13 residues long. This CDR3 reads CASSPDYSDTQYF. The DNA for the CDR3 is TGTGCCAGCTCACCGGACTACTCAGATACGCAGTATTTT.

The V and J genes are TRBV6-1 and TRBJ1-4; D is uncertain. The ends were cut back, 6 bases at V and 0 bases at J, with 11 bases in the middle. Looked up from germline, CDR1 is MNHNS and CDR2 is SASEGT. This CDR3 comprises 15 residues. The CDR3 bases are TGTGCCAGCAGCTCCTCCCGGGCAACTAATGAAAAACTGTTTTTT. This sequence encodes CASSSSRATNEKLFF.

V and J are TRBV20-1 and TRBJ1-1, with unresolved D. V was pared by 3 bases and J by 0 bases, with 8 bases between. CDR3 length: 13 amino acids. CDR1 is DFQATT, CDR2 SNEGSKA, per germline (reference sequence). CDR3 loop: CSARWGLNTEAFF. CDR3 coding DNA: TGCAGTGCTAGGTGGGGTTTGAACACTGAAGCTTTCTTT.

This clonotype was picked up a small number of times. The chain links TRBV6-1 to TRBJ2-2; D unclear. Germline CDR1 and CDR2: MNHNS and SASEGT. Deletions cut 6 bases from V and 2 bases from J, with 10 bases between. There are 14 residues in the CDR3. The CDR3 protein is CASSFAQNTGELFF. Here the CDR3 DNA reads TGTGCCAGCAGCTTCGCTCAAAACACCGGGGAGCTGTTTTTT.

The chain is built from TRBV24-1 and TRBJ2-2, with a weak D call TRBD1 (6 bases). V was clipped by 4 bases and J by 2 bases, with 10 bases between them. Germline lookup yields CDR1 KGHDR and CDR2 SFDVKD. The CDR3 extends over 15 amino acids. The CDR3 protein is CATSDHRVNTGELFF. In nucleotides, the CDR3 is TGTGCCACCAGTGACCACAGGGTAAACACCGGGGAGCTGTTTTTT.

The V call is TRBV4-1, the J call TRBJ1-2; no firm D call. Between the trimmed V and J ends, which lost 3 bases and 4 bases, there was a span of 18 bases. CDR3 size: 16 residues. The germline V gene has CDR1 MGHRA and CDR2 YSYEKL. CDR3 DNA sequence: TGCGCCAGCAGCCAGCTCCACCTCGAGGGTACCTATGGCTACACCTTC. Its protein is CASSQLHLEGTYGYTF.

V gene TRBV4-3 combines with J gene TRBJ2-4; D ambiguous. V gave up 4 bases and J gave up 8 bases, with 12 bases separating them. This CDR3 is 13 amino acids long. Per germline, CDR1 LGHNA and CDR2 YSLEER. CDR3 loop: CASSPTLRDIQYF. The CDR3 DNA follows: TGCGCCAGCAGCCCGACCCTTAGGGACATTCAGTACTTC.

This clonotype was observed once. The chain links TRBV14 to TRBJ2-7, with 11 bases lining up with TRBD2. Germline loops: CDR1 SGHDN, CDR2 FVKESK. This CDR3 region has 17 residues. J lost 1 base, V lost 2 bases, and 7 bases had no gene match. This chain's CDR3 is CASSQPRGTSGSYEQYF. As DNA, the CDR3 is TGTGCCAGCAGCCAACCCCGAGGGACTAGCGGATCCTACGAGCAGTACTTC.

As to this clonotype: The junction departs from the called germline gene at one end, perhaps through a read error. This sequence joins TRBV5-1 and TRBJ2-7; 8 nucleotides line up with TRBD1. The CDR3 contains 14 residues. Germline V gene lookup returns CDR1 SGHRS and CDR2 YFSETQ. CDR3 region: CASSWPGGSHEQYF. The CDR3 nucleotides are TGCGCCAGCAGCTGGCCAGGGGGCTCCCACGAGCAGTACTTC.

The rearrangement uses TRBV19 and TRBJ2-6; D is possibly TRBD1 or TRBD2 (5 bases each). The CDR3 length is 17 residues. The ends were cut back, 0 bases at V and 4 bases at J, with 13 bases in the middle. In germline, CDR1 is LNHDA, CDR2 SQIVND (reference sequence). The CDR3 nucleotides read TGTGCCAGTAGTATAGATCCCAGGGAGTACGGGGCCAACGTCCTGACTTTC. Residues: CASSIDPREYGANVLTF.

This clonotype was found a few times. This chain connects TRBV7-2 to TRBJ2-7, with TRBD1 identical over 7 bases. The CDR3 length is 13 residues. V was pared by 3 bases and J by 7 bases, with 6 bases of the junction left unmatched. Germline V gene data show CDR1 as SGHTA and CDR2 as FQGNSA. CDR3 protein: CASSLDPRGEQYF. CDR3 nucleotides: TGTGCCAGCAGCTTGGACCCCAGGGGGGAGCAGTACTTC. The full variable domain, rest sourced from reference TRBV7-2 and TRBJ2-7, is GAGVSQSPSNKVTEKGKDVELRCDPISGHTALYWYRQSLGQGLEFLIYFQGNSAPDKSGLPSDRFSAERTGGSVSTLTIQRTQQEDSAVYLCASSLDPRGEQYFGPGTRLTVT.

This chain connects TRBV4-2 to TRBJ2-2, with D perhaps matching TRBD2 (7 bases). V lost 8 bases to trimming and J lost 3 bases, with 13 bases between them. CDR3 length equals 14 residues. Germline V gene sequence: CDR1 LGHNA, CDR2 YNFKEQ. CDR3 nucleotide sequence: TGTGCCAGCCGGCGGGGGACATACACCGGGGAGCTGTTTTTT. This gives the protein CASRRGTYTGELFF.

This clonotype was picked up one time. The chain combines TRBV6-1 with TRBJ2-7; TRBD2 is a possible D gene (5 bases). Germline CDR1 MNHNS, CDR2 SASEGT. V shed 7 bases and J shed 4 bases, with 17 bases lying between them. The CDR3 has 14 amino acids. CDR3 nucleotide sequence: TGTGCCAGCACCCCGGGCGCAGGAGGTTACGAGCAGTACTTC. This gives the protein CASTPGAGGYEQYF.

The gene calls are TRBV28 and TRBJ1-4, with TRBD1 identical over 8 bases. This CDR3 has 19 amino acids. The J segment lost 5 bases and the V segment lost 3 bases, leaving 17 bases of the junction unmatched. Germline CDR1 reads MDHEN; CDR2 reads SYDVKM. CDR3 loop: CASSFWVGGRGQENEKLFF. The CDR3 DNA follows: TGTGCCAGCAGTTTTTGGGTCGGGGGCAGGGGACAGGAGAATGAAAAACTGTTTTTT.

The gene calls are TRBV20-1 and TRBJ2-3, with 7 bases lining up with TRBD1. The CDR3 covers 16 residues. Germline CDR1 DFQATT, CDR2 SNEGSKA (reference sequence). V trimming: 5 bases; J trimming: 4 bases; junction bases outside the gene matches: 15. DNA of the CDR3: TGCAGTGCTCAACAACGACAGGGTGCGATTGCAGATACGCAGTATTTT. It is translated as CSAQQRQGAIADTQYF.